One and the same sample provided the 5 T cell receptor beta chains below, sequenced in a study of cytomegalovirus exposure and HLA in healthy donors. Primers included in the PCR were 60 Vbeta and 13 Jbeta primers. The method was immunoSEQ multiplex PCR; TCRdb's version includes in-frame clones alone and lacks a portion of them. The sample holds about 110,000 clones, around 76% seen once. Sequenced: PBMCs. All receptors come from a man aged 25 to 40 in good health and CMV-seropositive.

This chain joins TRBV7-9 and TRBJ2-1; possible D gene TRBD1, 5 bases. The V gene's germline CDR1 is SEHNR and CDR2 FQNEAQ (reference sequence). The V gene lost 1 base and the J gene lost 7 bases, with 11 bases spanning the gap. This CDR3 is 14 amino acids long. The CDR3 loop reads CASSLVKGWNEQFF. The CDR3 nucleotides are TGTGCCAGCAGCTTAGTAAAGGGGTGGAATGAGCAGTTCTTC.

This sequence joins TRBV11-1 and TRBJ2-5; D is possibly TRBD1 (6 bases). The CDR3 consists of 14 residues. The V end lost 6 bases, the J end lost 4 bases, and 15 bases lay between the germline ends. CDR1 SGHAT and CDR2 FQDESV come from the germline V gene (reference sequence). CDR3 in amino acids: CASSTGHMAETQYF. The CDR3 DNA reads TGTGCCAGCAGTACGGGACATATGGCAGAGACCCAGTACTTC.

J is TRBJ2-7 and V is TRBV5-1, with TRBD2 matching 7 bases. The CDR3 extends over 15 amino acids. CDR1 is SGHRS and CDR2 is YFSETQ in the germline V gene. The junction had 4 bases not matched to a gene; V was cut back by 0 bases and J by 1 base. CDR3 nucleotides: TGCGCCAGCAGCTTGGAACTAGCGTTGTCCTACGAGCAGTACTTC. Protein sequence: CASSLELALSYEQYF.

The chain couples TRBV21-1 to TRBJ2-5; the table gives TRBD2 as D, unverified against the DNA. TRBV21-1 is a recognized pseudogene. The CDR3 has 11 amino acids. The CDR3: CWRDGRKTQYF. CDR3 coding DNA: TGCTGGCGGGACGGCCGGAAGACCCAGTACTTC.

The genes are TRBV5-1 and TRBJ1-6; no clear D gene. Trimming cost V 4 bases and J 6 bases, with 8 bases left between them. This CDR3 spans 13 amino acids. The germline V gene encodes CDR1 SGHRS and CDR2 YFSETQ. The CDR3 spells CASSHGGNSPLHF. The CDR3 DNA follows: TGCGCCAGCAGCCATGGCGGTAATTCACCCCTCCACTTT. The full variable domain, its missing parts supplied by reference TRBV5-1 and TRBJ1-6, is KAGVTQTPRYLIKTRGQQVTLSCSPISGHRSVSWYQQTPGQGLQFLFEYFSETQRNKGNFPGRFSGRQFSNSRSEMNVSTLELGDSALYLCASSHGGNSPLHFGNGTRLTVT.